A single sample is the source of the 27 T cell receptor beta chains below, sequenced in a study of blood T cell repertoires in COVID-19. The data were produced by immunoSEQ multiplex PCR, yet TCRdb's version contains in-frame clones alone and is incomplete. The profile shows about 330,000 clones, about nine tenths of them singletons. Input material: peripheral blood. The receptors originated from a young man with COVID-19, enrolled during active disease.

This chain uses TRBV12-5 with TRBJ2-2; 10 bases are a match to TRBD2. Germline lookup yields CDR1 LGHNT and CDR2 FRNRAP. This CDR3 is built from 17 residues. V lost 0 bases to trimming and J lost 2 bases; unmatched junction nucleotides: 3. The CDR3 DNA reads TGTGCTAGTGGTTTGGTGGCTAGCGGGGGAAACACCGGGGAGCTGTTTTTT. Translation gives CASGLVASGGNTGELFF.

J is TRBJ2-5 and V is TRBV19; D is possibly TRBD1 (6 bases). The CDR3 has 15 residues. The V end lost 3 bases, the J end lost 4 bases, and 15 bases lay between the germline ends. CDR1 is LNHDA, CDR2 SQIVND, per germline (reference sequence). CDR3 bases: TGTGCCAGTAGTATCGTCGCAGGGGTGGCAGAGACCCAGTACTTC. Amino acids: CASSIVAGVAETQYF.

This clone was seen more than once but under ten times. The chain links TRBV13 to TRBJ1-2; D perhaps matches TRBD1 (5 bases). This CDR3 contains 16 residues. Germline lookup yields CDR1 PRHDT and CDR2 FYEKMQ (reference sequence). V was shortened by 2 bases and J by 0 bases, with 13 bases between the two germline ends. The CDR3 coding sequence is TGTGCCAGCAGCTTACTAGGGGAGGATCCTAACTATGGCTACACCTTC. Its protein is CASSLLGEDPNYGYTF.

The rearrangement joins TRBV5-1 to TRBJ2-1; 9 bases are a match to TRBD2. The germline V gene has CDR1 SGHRS and CDR2 YFSETQ. The CDR3 covers 15 residues. Germline trimming cut 2 bases from V and 4 bases from J; bases unmatched to any gene: 4. CDR3 bases: TGCGCCAGCAGCTTAGCGGGGGGCGTATACAATGAGCAGTTCTTC. Translating it yields CASSLAGGVYNEQFF.

The V call is TRBV16, the J call TRBJ2-3, with 7 nucleotides matching TRBD2. Trimming cost V 4 bases and J 2 bases; bases outside gene matches: 9. CDR1 and CDR2 from the germline V gene are KGHSY and FQNENV. CDR3 length: 16 residues. Here the CDR3 reads CASSPSGTPLTDTQYF. The CDR3 DNA follows: TGTGCCAGCAGCCCCAGCGGGACCCCACTCACAGATACGCAGTATTTT.

This clone was found once. The J gene is TRBJ2-7, the V gene TRBV6-4; TRBD1 is a possible D gene (6 bases). Germline CDR1 reads MRHNA; CDR2 reads SNTAGT. Trimming took 2 bases from V and 0 from J, leaving 11 bases between them. The CDR3 is 15 residues long. This CDR3 reads CASSDLQGHSYEQYF. CDR3 DNA sequence: TGTGCCAGCAGTGACCTCCAGGGGCACTCCTACGAGCAGTACTTC.

The chain carries TRBV29-1 and TRBJ1-2; TRBD1 is a possible D gene (5 bases). The CDR3 covers 14 residues. V lost 3 bases and J lost 3, with 14 bases in between. Germline V CDR1 and CDR2: SQVTM, ANQGSEA. CDR3 DNA: TGCAGCGTTGAGGAACAGGTCCTTTACTATGGCTACACCTTC. Its protein is CSVEEQVLYYGYTF. Supplemented by reference TRBV29-1 and TRBJ1-2, the full variable domain reads SAVISQKPSRDICQRGTSLTIQCQVDSQVTMMFWYRQQPGQSLTLIATANQGSEATYESGFVIDKFPISRPNLTFSTLTVSNMSPEDSSIYLCSVEEQVLYYGYTFGSGTRLTVV.

The table lists this clone with a count of one. CDR3 amino acids: CASSLEGVTEAFF. The CDR3 DNA reads TGTGCCAGCAGCTTAGAAGGGGTCACTGAAGCTTTCTTT. This sequence joins TRBV11-2 and TRBJ1-1; TRBD1 is a possible D gene (5 bases). This CDR3 region has 13 residues. CDR1 and CDR2 from the germline V gene are SGHAT and FQNNGV. The V gene lost 0 bases and the J gene lost 4 bases, with 6 bases spanning the gap.

This clone has only one observation. This sequence joins TRBV28 and TRBJ1-4; no reliable D call. From germline, CDR1 is MDHEN and CDR2 SYDVKM. This CDR3 region has 14 residues. Trimming took off 5 bases at V and 3 bases at J, with 10 bases between the two ends. This CDR3 is CASSPGGPNEKLFF. The CDR3 DNA sequence: TGTGCCAGCAGTCCGGGAGGCCCTAATGAAAAACTGTTTTTT.

DNA of the CDR3: TGTGCCAGCAGCCCACAACCTAATGAGCAGTTCTTC. Translating it yields CASSPQPNEQFF. This sequence joins TRBV11-2 and TRBJ2-1; D is uncertain. Looked up from germline, CDR1 is SGHAT and CDR2 is FQNNGV. Trimming cost V 5 bases and J 7 bases, with 9 bases left between them. The CDR3 spans 12 residues.

The chain is built from TRBV6-2 or TRBV6-3 and TRBJ2-5, with D possibly TRBD2 on 5 matching bases. The CDR3 loop spans 13 amino acids. Germline lookup yields CDR1 MNHEY and CDR2 SVGEGT. The V gene lost 0 bases and the J gene lost 4 bases, with 6 bases spanning the gap. The CDR3 reads CASSYSEVETQYF. The CDR3 DNA follows: TGTGCCAGCAGTTACTCGGAGGTAGAGACCCAGTACTTC.

The rearrangement links TRBV16 to TRBJ1-1; D may be TRBD1 (6 bases). Germline V gene sequence: CDR1 KGHSY, CDR2 FQNENV. With 1 base removed from V and 4 bases from J, the gap between germline ends came to 13 bases. The CDR3 totals 15 residues. CDR3 loop: CASSQLDSSATEAFF. The CDR3 nucleotides read TGTGCCAGCAGCCAATTGGACAGCTCAGCCACTGAAGCTTTCTTT.

This clone has just one count. The rearrangement links TRBV9 to TRBJ2-1; 9 bases agree with TRBD2. This CDR3 comprises 16 residues. The germline gives CDR1 SGDLS, CDR2 YYNGEE. With 4 bases clipped from V and 9 bases from J, the junction kept 14 bases outside the gene matches. The CDR3 coding sequence is TGTGCCAGCAGCCCCGGGGGTAGCGGGAGATATGGTGAGCAGTTCTTC. The encoded protein is CASSPGGSGRYGEQFF.

This chain links TRBV29-1 with TRBJ2-5; weak D call: TRBD1 (5 bases). The ends were cut back, 2 bases at V and 4 bases at J, with 11 bases in the middle. The CDR3 loop spans 13 amino acids. The germline gives CDR1 SQVTM, CDR2 ANQGSEA. The CDR3 DNA is TGCAGCGTTGAAACTCAGGGTGGAGAGACCCAGTACTTC. Protein: CSVETQGGETQYF.

The chain has TRBV2 and TRBJ2-3; 8 bases are shared with TRBD2. The CDR3 has 11 amino acids. After removal of 6 bases from V and 12 bases from J, the junction contained 5 bases not matched to a gene. From germline, CDR1 is SNHLY and CDR2 FYNNEI. The CDR3 is CASSPGTSQYF. Written as DNA, the CDR3 is TGTGCCAGCAGCCCCGGGACTAGTCAGTATTTT. The full variable domain, in which reference TRBV2 and TRBJ2-3 provide the parts outside the CDR3, is EPEVTQTPSHQVTQMGQEVILRCVPISNHLYFYWYRQILGQKVEFLVSFYNNEISEKSEIFDDQFSVERPDGSNFTLKIRSTKLEDSAMYFCASSPGTSQYFGPGTRLTVL.

The chain combines TRBV10-3 with TRBJ1-2, with 7 bases that match TRBD1. CDR1 ENHRY and CDR2 SYGVKD come from the germline V gene. This CDR3 is 13 amino acids long. The V and J ends lost 8 bases and 8 bases, in that order; junction bases with no gene match: 11. The CDR3 nucleotides read TGTGCCATCCCGATCTCCCAGGGGGGCGGCTACACCTTC. It codes for CAIPISQGGGYTF.

The chain employs TRBV6-2 or TRBV6-3 and TRBJ2-1, with TRBD2 matching over 11 bases. Trimming at V came to 5 bases and at J to 6 bases, leaving 12 bases not matched to a gene. Germline loops: CDR1 MNHEY, CDR2 SVGEGT. The length of the CDR3 is 17 residues. CDR3 bases: TGTGCCAGCAGTCCCGTTTTAGCGGGGGGGCCTGGCAATGAGCAGTTCTTC. Residues: CASSPVLAGGPGNEQFF.

This rearrangement joins TRBV5-4 to TRBJ2-7; D may be TRBD1 (7 bases). Per the germline V gene, CDR1 is SGHNT and CDR2 is YYREEE (reference sequence). Trimming took 4 bases from V and 3 from J, leaving 20 bases between them. There are 16 residues in the CDR3. The CDR3 DNA reads TGTGCCAGCAGCCGAGGGCAGGGGGGCCCCTTCTACGAGCAGTACTTC. It encodes CASSRGQGGPFYEQYF.

This chain links TRBV19 with TRBJ2-7; D remains unclear. Germline CDR1 LNHDA, CDR2 SQIVND (reference sequence). This CDR3 has 13 residues. The V gene lost 3 bases and the J gene lost 2 bases, with 8 bases spanning the gap. Here the CDR3 DNA reads TGTGCCAGTAGTATTAACGGAGCCTACGAGCAGTACTTC. Protein: CASSINGAYEQYF.

V is TRBV24-1 and J is TRBJ2-1; 13 bases line up with TRBD2. Per the germline V gene, CDR1 is KGHDR and CDR2 is SFDVKD. The CDR3 extends over 17 amino acids. V was clipped by 2 bases and J by 2 bases; unmatched bases: 2. The chain's CDR3 is CATSDSGLAGTYNEQFF. Written as DNA, the CDR3 is TGTGCCACCAGTGATTCGGGACTAGCGGGAACCTACAATGAGCAGTTCTTC.

The chain carries TRBV12-1 and TRBJ2-5; the table's D call, TRBD1, has no DNA check behind it. TRBV12-1 has pseudogene status. The CDR3 contains 15 residues. This CDR3 is CASSFSEVGEETQYF. CDR3 DNA sequence: TGTGCCAGCAGTTTTTCAGAGGTAGGGGAAGAGACCCAGTACTTC.

The chain employs TRBV6-5 and TRBJ1-1; no clear D gene. Germline CDR1 and CDR2: MNHEY and SVGAGI. The CDR3 is 12 residues long. Trimming stripped 3 bases from V and 11 bases from J, with 13 bases between. CDR3 DNA: TGTGCCAGCAGTTATAGGACTGGGGAGGCTTTCTTT. Residues: CASSYRTGEAFF.

The rearrangement joins TRBV28 to TRBJ2-7; 12 positions agree with TRBD2. V lost 5 bases to trimming and J lost 7 bases; unmatched junction nucleotides: 9. CDR3 length: 15 amino acids. In germline, CDR1 is MDHEN, CDR2 SYDVKM. Written as DNA, the CDR3 is TGTGCCAGCAGTCCCCGACTAGCGGGAGTGGGGGAGCAGTACTTC. Translated, it gives CASSPRLAGVGEQYF. Looking up the rest from reference TRBV28 and TRBJ2-7 gives the full variable domain: DVKVTQSSRYLVKRTGEKVFLECVQDMDHENMFWYRQDPGLGLRLIYFSYDVKMKEKGDIPEGYSVSREKKERFSLILESASTNQTSMYLCASSPRLAGVGEQYFGPGTRLTVT.

This clone has more than one count but fewer than ten. This chain uses TRBV13 with TRBJ1-2; 8 bases are a match to TRBD1. Germline V gene lookup returns CDR1 PRHDT and CDR2 FYEKMQ (reference sequence). Germline trimming cut 5 bases from V and 2 bases from J; bases unmatched to any gene: 1. The CDR3 covers 13 residues. CDR3 sequence (DNA): TGTGCCAGCAGCAGGGACAGGAACTATGGCTACACCTTC. Amino acids: CASSRDRNYGYTF.

CDR3 in DNA: TGCAGCGTTGCTGGCCCCACAGATACGCAGTATTTT. Residues: CSVAGPTDTQYF. The chain employs TRBV29-1 and TRBJ2-3; D ambiguous. V dropped 4 bases and J dropped 2 bases, with 7 bases sitting between them. Per germline, CDR1 SQVTM and CDR2 ANQGSEA. The CDR3 extends over 12 amino acids.

The chain employs TRBV3-1 (or the pseudogene TRBV3-2) and TRBJ1-2; D is possibly TRBD1 (6 bases). The CDR3 extends over 14 amino acids. The V end lost 6 bases, the J end lost 0 bases, and 11 bases lay between the germline ends. The V gene's germline CDR1 is LGHDT and CDR2 YNNKEL (reference sequence). The CDR3 sequence is CASSSGHANYGYTF. The CDR3 region has the DNA TGTGCCAGCAGTTCGGGACACGCTAACTATGGCTACACCTTC.

CDR3 nucleotides: TGTGCCAGCAGCTTAGGTTTGTCAGAAGCCTACGAGCAGTACTTC. Amino acid sequence: CASSLGLSEAYEQYF. The rearrangement links TRBV11-2 to TRBJ2-7, with D uncertain. V gave up 1 base and J gave up 2 bases, with 12 bases separating them. The CDR3 has 15 residues. CDR1 and CDR2 (germline): SGHAT, FQNNGV.